Each of the 3 T cell receptor beta chains below was sequenced from the same sample in a study of blood T cell repertoires in COVID-19. Sequencing was performed with immunoSEQ multiplex PCR; in TCRdb, only in-frame clones are kept and a portion is missing. This sample has roughly 100,000 clones, with around 74% found just once. Specimen: peripheral blood. These receptors came from an older woman with acute or convalescent COVID-19.

V usage is TRBV5-1 and J usage is TRBJ2-1; tentatively, D is TRBD1 (6 bases). Trimming removed 0 bases from V and 6 bases from J, with 7 bases in between. The CDR3 has 13 amino acids. Germline V gene sequence: CDR1 SGHRS, CDR2 YFSETQ. The CDR3 coding sequence is TGCGCCAGCAGCTTGGTAGGGGGCAATGAGCAGTTCTTC. Protein sequence: CASSLVGGNEQFF.

The chain is built from TRBV24-1 and TRBJ2-7, with 9 bases lining up with TRBD1. CDR3 length: 13 amino acids. Looked up from germline, CDR1 is KGHDR and CDR2 is SFDVKD. V lost 8 bases and J lost 5; bases outside the gene matches: 6. This CDR3 reads CATTGQGGNEQYF. In DNA, the CDR3 is TGTGCCACCACGGGACAGGGAGGCAACGAGCAGTACTTC.

In its sample, this clone was seen a few times. The chain uses TRBV5-1 and TRBJ1-2; D is ambiguous. The CDR3 extends over 15 amino acids. Trimming shortened V by 1 base and J by 4 bases, and 14 bases separated the two germline ends. From germline, CDR1 is SGHRS and CDR2 YFSETQ. The CDR3 bases are TGCGCCAGCAGCTTGACGACGGGAGCTGGCTATGGCTACACCTTC. Protein sequence: CASSLTTGAGYGYTF.